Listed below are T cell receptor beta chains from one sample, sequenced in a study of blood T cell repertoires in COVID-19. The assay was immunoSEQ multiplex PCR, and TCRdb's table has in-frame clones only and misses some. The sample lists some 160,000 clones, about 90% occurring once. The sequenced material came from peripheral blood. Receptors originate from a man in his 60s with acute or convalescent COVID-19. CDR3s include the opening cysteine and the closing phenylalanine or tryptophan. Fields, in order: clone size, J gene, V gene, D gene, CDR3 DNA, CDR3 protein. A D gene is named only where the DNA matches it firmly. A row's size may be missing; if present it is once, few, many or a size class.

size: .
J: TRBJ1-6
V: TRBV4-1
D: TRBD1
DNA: TGCGCCAGCAGCCAACCGGACAGGGGAAGCAATTCACCCCTCCACTTT
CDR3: CASSQPDRGSNSPLHF

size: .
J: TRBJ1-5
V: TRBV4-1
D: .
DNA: TGCGCCAGCAGCCAATTCCAGGGATCAGGTCAGCCCCAGCATTTT
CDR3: CASSQFQGSGQPQHF

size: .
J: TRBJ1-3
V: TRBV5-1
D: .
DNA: TGCGCCAGCAGCTTGGAAGGGAGCCGGACGAACACCATATATTTT
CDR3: CASSLEGSRTNTIYF

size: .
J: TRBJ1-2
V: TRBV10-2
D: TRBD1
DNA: TGCGCCACCTTGGGGACAGGGGTTGGCTACACCTTC
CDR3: CATLGTGVGYTF

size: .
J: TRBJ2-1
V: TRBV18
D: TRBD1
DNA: TGTGCCAGCTCACCAACAGGGGTTCATGAGCAGTTCTTC
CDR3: CASSPTGVHEQFF

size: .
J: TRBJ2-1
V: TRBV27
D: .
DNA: TGTGCCAGCAGTGCTCCGCTGGGGCGTGATTTGGGCAATGAGCAGTTCTTC
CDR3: CASSAPLGRDLGNEQFF

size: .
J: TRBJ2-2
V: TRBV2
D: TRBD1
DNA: TGTGCCAGCACCATCCAAGGACAGGGTTTATCCGGGGAGCTGTTTTTT
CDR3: CASTIQGQGLSGELFF

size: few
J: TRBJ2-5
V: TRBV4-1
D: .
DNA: TGCGCCAGCAGCCAAGTAGAGGAGACCCAGTACTTC
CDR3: CASSQVEETQYF

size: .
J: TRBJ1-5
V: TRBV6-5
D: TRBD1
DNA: TGTGCCAGCAGCCTGGAACAGGGGGGCAATCAGCCCCAGCATTTT
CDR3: CASSLEQGGNQPQHF

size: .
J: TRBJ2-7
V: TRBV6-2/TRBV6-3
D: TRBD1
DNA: TGTGCCAGCAGTGAGACAGGGACCTACGAGCAGTACTTC
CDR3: CASSETGTYEQYF

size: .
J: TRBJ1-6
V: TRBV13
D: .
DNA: TGTGCCAGCAGCTCCGCGGACATGAGGAATAATTCACCCCTCCACTTT
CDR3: CASSSADMRNNSPLHF

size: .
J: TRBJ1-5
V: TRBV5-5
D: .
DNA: TGTGCCAGCAGCTTGCAGGCAGGGCTTGATCAGCCCCAGCATTTT
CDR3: CASSLQAGLDQPQHF

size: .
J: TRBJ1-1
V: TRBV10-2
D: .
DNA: TGCGCCAGCAGTGACCCCGGATCGGACAGAAACACTGAAGCTTTCTTT
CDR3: CASSDPGSDRNTEAFF

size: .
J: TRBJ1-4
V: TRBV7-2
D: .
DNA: TGTGCCAGCAGCTTCCAGGGTTTAGGGAATGAAAAACTGTTTTTT
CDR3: CASSFQGLGNEKLFF

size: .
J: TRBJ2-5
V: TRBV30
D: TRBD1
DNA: TGTGCCTGGGCCGACCCGGGACAGGGATCGGAGACCCAGTACTTC
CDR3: CAWADPGQGSETQYF

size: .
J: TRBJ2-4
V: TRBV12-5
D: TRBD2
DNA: TGTGCTAGTGGTTTGGTACATGGGGTCGGGGGGTCCAAAAACATTCAGTACTTC
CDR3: CASGLVHGVGGSKNIQYF

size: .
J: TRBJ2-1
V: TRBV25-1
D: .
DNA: TGTGCCAGCAGTGAAGCGGTGGACTCCTACAATGAGCAGTTCTTC
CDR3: CASSEAVDSYNEQFF

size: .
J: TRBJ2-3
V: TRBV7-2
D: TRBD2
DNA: TGTGCCAGCAGCCTAAACTATCGAGGCGGGGGGGATACGCAGTATTTT
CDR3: CASSLNYRGGGDTQYF

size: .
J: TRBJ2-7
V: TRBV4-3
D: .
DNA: TGCGCCAGCAGCCAAGATCGTGGGAGATGGGCCTACGAGCAGTACTTC
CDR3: CASSQDRGRWAYEQYF

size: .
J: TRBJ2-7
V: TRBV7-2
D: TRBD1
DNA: TGTGCCAGCAGCTTAGCAGTGGGACAGGTCTACGAGCAGTACTTC
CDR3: CASSLAVGQVYEQYF

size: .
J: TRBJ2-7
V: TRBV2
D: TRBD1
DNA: TGTGCCAGCAGGATCGGACAGGGAGCCCACGAGCAGTACTTC
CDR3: CASRIGQGAHEQYF

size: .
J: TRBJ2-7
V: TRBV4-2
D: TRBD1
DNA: TGTGCCAGCAGCCAAGCGACAGGGGCGTACGAGCAGTACTTC
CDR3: CASSQATGAYEQYF

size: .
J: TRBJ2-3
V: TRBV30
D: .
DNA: TGTGCCTTGACTAGGGGAGCCACAGATACGCAGTATTTT
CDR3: CALTRGATDTQYF

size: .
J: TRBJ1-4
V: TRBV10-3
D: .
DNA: TGTGCCATCAGTGAGTCTGCACGGACTTTGTTTTTT
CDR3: CAISESARTLFF

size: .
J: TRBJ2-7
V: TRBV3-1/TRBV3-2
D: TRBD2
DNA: TGTGCCAGCAGCCAAGTAAGCGGGGGTTACGAGCAGTACTTC
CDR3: CASSQVSGGYEQYF

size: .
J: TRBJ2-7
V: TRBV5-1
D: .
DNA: TGCGCCAGCAGCTTGGACACGGGGAGCAGCTACGAGCAGTACTTC
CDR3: CASSLDTGSSYEQYF

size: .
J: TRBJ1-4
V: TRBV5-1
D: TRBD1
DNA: TGCGCCAGCAGCTTGGACAGGGGGAATGAAAAACTGTTTTTT
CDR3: CASSLDRGNEKLFF

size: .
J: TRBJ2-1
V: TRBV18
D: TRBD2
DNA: TGTGCCAGCTCCGATTCTCTCGCGGGGGGGCCACAGAATGAGCAGTTCTTC
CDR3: CASSDSLAGGPQNEQFF

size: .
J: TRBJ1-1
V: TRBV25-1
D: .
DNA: TGTGCCAGCAGTGAACACGTTAAGGGGTCCCTGAGGAACACTGAAGCTTTCTTT
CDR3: CASSEHVKGSLRNTEAFF

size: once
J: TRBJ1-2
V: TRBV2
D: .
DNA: TGTGCCGAGCGTGGTAACTATGGCTACACCTTC
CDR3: CAERGNYGYTF

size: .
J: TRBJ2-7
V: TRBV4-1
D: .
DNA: TGCGCCAGCAGCCATCCCAGGGGGGACCCATCCTACGAGCAGTACTTC
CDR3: CASSHPRGDPSYEQYF

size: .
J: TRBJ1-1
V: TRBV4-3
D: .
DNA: TGCGCCAGCAGCCAAGACTTCCAGGCGAACACTGAAGCTTTCTTT
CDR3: CASSQDFQANTEAFF

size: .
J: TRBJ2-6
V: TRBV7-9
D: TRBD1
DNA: TGTGCCAGCAGCTTATCGACAGGGACTGGGGCCAACGTCCTGACTTTC
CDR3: CASSLSTGTGANVLTF

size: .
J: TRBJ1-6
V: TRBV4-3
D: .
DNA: TGCGCCAGCAGCCCCGTGGGCGAGGGTATCAATTCACCCCTCCACTTT
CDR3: CASSPVGEGINSPLHF

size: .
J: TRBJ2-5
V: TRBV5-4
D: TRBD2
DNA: TGTGCCAGCAGCTCAGGACTAGAACAAGAGACCCAGTACTTC
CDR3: CASSSGLEQETQYF

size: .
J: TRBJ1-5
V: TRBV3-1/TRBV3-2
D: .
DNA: TGTGCCAGCAGCCAAGCAGGTTTATCTAGCAATCAGCCCCAGCATTTT
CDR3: CASSQAGLSSNQPQHF

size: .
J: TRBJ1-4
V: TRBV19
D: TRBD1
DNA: TGTGCCAGTAGTATCTACAGGGGGCGCATCTCTGAAAAACTGTTTTTT
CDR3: CASSIYRGRISEKLFF

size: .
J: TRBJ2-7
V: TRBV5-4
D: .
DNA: TGTGCCAGCAGCCTAGGACAGCTCAATCAGTACGAGCAGTACTTC
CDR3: CASSLGQLNQYEQYF

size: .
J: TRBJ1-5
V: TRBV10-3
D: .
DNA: TGTGCCATCAGCCCCAATAGCAATCAGCCCCAGCATTTT
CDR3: CAISPNSNQPQHF

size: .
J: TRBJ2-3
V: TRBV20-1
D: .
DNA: TGCAGTGCAGGGGTCACAGATACGCAGTATTTT
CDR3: CSAGVTDTQYF

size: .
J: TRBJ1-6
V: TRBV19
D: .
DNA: TGTGCCAGTAGTATTAACAGGATGGATTCACCCCTCCACTTT
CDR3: CASSINRMDSPLHF

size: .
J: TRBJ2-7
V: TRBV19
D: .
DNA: TGTGCCAGTAGGGACAGATCCCTTTCCTACGAGCAGTACTTC
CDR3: CASRDRSLSYEQYF

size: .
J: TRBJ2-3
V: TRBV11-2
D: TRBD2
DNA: TGTGCCAGCAGCCCCATTAGCGGGGGGCTCCTTGCAGATACGCAGTATTTT
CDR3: CASSPISGGLLADTQYF

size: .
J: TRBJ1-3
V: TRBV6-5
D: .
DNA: TGTGCCAGCAGTTACGATCAGGTCTCTGGAAACACCATATATTTT
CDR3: CASSYDQVSGNTIYF

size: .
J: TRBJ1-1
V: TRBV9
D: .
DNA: TGTGCCAGCAGCGTAGCCCGGTCAGCGCAGAACACTGAAGCTTTCTTT
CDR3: CASSVARSAQNTEAFF

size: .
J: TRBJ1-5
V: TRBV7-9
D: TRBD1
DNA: TGTGCCAGCAGCTCACAGGGGAGCCAGCCCCAGCATTTT
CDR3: CASSSQGSQPQHF

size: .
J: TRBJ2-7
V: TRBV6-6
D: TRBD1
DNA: TGTGCCAGCAGCACCTGGGACAGTCTCCACGAGCAGTACTTC
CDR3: CASSTWDSLHEQYF

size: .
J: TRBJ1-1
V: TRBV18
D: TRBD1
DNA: TGTGCCAGCTCACCTCTGCTGACAGGGGGGAACACTGAAGCTTTCTTT
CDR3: CASSPLLTGGNTEAFF

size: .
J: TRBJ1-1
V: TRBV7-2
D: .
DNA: TGTGCCAGCAGCATCGGTCCGAACACTGAAGCTTTCTTT
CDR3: CASSIGPNTEAFF

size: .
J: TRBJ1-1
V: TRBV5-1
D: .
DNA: TGCGCCAGCAGCTTGGGGTCCGGGGGACGGGACACTGAAGCTTTCTTT
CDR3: CASSLGSGGRDTEAFF

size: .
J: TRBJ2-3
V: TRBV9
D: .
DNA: TGTGCCAGCAGCGTAGCTACAGGGGATACGCAGTATTTT
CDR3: CASSVATGDTQYF

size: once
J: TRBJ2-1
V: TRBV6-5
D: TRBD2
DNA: TGTGCCAGCAACGGACTAGCGGGGGGAAATGAGCAGTTCTTC
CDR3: CASNGLAGGNEQFF

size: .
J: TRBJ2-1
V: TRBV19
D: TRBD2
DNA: TGTGCCAGTAGTCGTACTAGCGGGGCCCCCGGGGCCTACAATGAGCAGTTCTTC
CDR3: CASSRTSGAPGAYNEQFF

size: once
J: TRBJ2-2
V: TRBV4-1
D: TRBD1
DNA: TGCGCCAGCAGCCGTCCGGGACAGGGACACACCGGGGAGCTGTTTTTT
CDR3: CASSRPGQGHTGELFF

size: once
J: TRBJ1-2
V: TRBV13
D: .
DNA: TGTGCCAGCAGCTTAGCGCAGGCTAACTATGGCTACACCTTC
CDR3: CASSLAQANYGYTF

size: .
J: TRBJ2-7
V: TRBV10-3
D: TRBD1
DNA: TGTGCCATCTCCGGGACAGGGGGTTACGAGCAGTACTTC
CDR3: CAISGTGGYEQYF

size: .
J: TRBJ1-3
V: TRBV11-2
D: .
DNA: TGTGCCAGCAGCCCCGGACAACCAAAACCGTCTGGAAACACCATATATTTT
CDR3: CASSPGQPKPSGNTIYF

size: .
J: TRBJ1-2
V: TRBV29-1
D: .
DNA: TGCAGCGTTGAAGTCGGGAGGGGGGCGGTCTATGGCTACACCTTC
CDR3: CSVEVGRGAVYGYTF